Listed below are T cell receptor beta chains from one sample, sequenced in a study of siplizumab effects on memory and regulatory T cells. This table comes from immunoSEQ multiplex PCR, and its TCRdb copy is limited to in-frame clones, with some not included. In the table there are 85,000 to 120,000 clones, 80% to 95% of which are singletons. Sequenced input: CD4+ T cells sorted from blood. The receptors shown here come from a human donor in good health. The CDR3 runs from the conserved cysteine through the conserved F or W. The order of the fields is CDR3 length, J gene, clone size, D gene, V gene, CDR3 DNA, CDR3 protein. A D gene is named only where the DNA matches it firmly. Size tells how often a clone was seen (once, few, many) or the class of an expanded clone, and some rows leave it out.

16	TRBJ2-6	once	TRBD1	TRBV29-1	TGCAGCGTTGGACAGGGGGAGTATTCTGGGGCCAACGTCCTGACTTTC	CSVGQGEYSGANVLTF
16	TRBJ2-3	NA	NA	TRBV27	TGTGCCAGCAGTTTAGCGGGATGGTATAGCACAGATACGCAGTATTTT	CASSLAGWYSTDTQYF
14	TRBJ1-4	NA	NA	TRBV11-2	TGTGCCAGCAGCTTCCCACAGGCTAATGAAAAACTGTTTTTT	CASSFPQANEKLFF
13	TRBJ1-1	few	NA	TRBV15	TGTGCCACCAGCAGAGGATACAACACTGAAGCTTTCTTT	CATSRGYNTEAFF
17	TRBJ1-1	NA	NA	TRBV18	TGTGCCAGCTCGCCCCAGGAGGGGGGCTCCATGAACACTGAAGCTTTCTTT	CASSPQEGGSMNTEAFF
13	TRBJ2-5	NA	NA	TRBV6-1	TGTGCCAGCTCTTGGGGGAACCAAGAGACCCAGTACTTC	CASSWGNQETQYF
13	TRBJ2-7	NA	NA	TRBV6-5	TGTGCCAGCAGTACCGATAGCTCCTACGAGCAGTACTTC	CASSTDSSYEQYF
17	TRBJ1-5	once	TRBD1	TRBV18	TGTGCCAGCTCACCAACTAAGCCCGGGACAGTGAATCAGCCCCAGCATTTT	CASSPTKPGTVNQPQHF
15	TRBJ2-5	NA	NA	TRBV2	TGTGCCAGCAGTGGCGGTTGGGGAACCAAAGAGACCCAGTACTTC	CASSGGWGTKETQYF
16	TRBJ2-2	NA	NA	TRBV9	TGTGCCAGCAGCGTTGGTGTACCAACCGTCACCGGGGAGCTGTTTTTT	CASSVGVPTVTGELFF
15	TRBJ2-7	once	TRBD1	TRBV5-1	TGCGCCAGCAGCTTCTCCGGGACAGCACTCTACGAGCAGTACTTC	CASSFSGTALYEQYF
16	TRBJ2-1	NA	NA	TRBV5-1	TGCGCCAGCAGCTCGGAAGGGGTCATGATAGGCAATGAGCAGTTCTTC	CASSSEGVMIGNEQFF
14	TRBJ2-7	NA	NA	TRBV6-5	TGTGCCAGCAGTTCCCGGGAGCCTAACTACGAGCAGTACTTC	CASSSREPNYEQYF
15	TRBJ2-2	NA	NA	TRBV2	TGTGCCAGCACAAGAGGGAGAGCGAGCACCGGGGAGCTGTTTTTT	CASTRGRASTGELFF
13	TRBJ2-3	NA	NA	TRBV9	TGTGCCAGCAGCGTCTCTAGCACAGATACGCAGTATTTT	CASSVSSTDTQYF
15	TRBJ1-1	NA	NA	TRBV6-6	TGTGCCAGCAGTTACTCCCGGGGGCTGAACACTGAAGCTTTCTTT	CASSYSRGLNTEAFF
17	TRBJ2-2	NA	NA	TRBV5-5	TGTGCCAGCAACAAAAGCTGGAGGACAGCTAACACCGGGGAGCTGTTTTTT	CASNKSWRTANTGELFF
15	TRBJ2-2	once	NA	TRBV29-1	TGCAGCGTTGGAACGAAGATCGGGAACACCGGGGAGCTGTTTTTT	CSVGTKIGNTGELFF
16	TRBJ1-5	once	NA	TRBV28	TGTGCCAGCATGAGGGGGGCAAGCAGGGGCAATCAGCCCCAGCATTTT	CASMRGASRGNQPQHF
15	TRBJ2-2	NA	NA	TRBV5-4	TGTGCCAGCAGCGGTGCAGGGGTTTTATCCGGGGAGCTGTTTTTT	CASSGAGVLSGELFF
15	TRBJ2-3	NA	NA	TRBV11-2	TGTGCCAGCAGAGGTGGACTATTCTTCACAGATACGCAGTATTTT	CASRGGLFFTDTQYF
13	TRBJ1-4	NA	NA	TRBV5-5	TGTGCCAGCAGCTTGGCCGTGAATGAAAAACTGTTTTTT	CASSLAVNEKLFF
17	TRBJ2-1	NA	NA	TRBV7-8	TGTGCCAGCAGCTTAGTAGGGGGGTCACAGGGTAACAATGAGCAGTTCTTC	CASSLVGGSQGNNEQFF
14	TRBJ1-1	NA	NA	TRBV7-3	TGTGCCAGCAGCTCAGGGGCTTCAAACACTGAAGCTTTCTTT	CASSSGASNTEAFF
14	TRBJ2-1	NA	NA	TRBV28	TGTGCCAGCACCTTAGCGGAAAACTACAATGAGCAGTTCTTC	CASTLAENYNEQFF
13	TRBJ1-1	NA	NA	TRBV28	TGTGCCAGCAGACTGGTTTCCGGGCGGGAAGCTTTCTTT	CASRLVSGREAFF
14	TRBJ2-7	NA	NA	TRBV2	TGTGCCAGTCGGACCCCGGGACCCCCCCGGGAGCAGTACTTC	CASRTPGPPREQYF
14	TRBJ1-1	NA	NA	TRBV5-5	TGTGCCAGCACCATACAGGGCCCGAACACTGAAGCTTTCTTT	CASTIQGPNTEAFF
15	TRBJ2-1	NA	NA	TRBV7-8	TGTGCCAGCAGCTTGCCTACGAGCTCCTACAATGAGCAGTTCTTC	CASSLPTSSYNEQFF
16	TRBJ1-1	NA	NA	TRBV28	TGTGCCAGCAGTTTATATTTGGGGCGAATGAACACTGAAGCTTTCTTT	CASSLYLGRMNTEAFF
15	TRBJ2-7	NA	NA	TRBV15	TGTGCCACCAGCAGAGATCGCGCGGCCTCCTACGAGCAGTACTTC	CATSRDRAASYEQYF
14	TRBJ2-5	NA	NA	TRBV7-3	TGTGCCAGCAGCCCAGGGCGGGGTTCAGAGACCCAGTACTTC	CASSPGRGSETQYF
13	TRBJ2-5	NA	NA	TRBV7-7	TGTGCCAGCAGCTTATCCAGTCAAGAGACCCAGTACTTC	CASSLSSQETQYF
12	TRBJ2-7	NA	NA	TRBV7-6	TGTGCCAGCAGCTTAATCTCTAACGAGCAGTACTTC	CASSLISNEQYF
15	TRBJ1-5	once	NA	TRBV28	TGTGCCAGCAGTCTGCGGAGTCAAATGACTCAGCCCCAGCATTTT	CASSLRSQMTQPQHF
15	TRBJ2-5	NA	NA	TRBV5-4	TGTGCCAGCAGCCAGGAAGCGGGCCTCTGGGGGACCCAGTACTTC	CASSQEAGLWGTQYF
14	TRBJ1-1	NA	TRBD1	TRBV10-3	TGTGCCATCTCACTGCAGGGGGACGGCACTGAAGCTTTCTTT	CAISLQGDGTEAFF
19	TRBJ2-1	NA	TRBD2	TRBV5-4	TGTGCCAGCAGCTTGGGGTTCGGTAGCGGGAGGGCGACCTACAATGAGCAGTTCTTC	CASSLGFGSGRATYNEQFF
15	TRBJ2-2	NA	TRBD2	TRBV19	TGTGCCAGTAGTATCTCTAGCGGGAGCTCGGGGGAGCTGTTTTTT	CASSISSGSSGELFF
15	TRBJ2-3	NA	NA	TRBV12-5	TGTGCTAGTGGTTTGTTCGCTAGCAGGGGAGATACGCAGTATTTT	CASGLFASRGDTQYF
17	TRBJ2-6	NA	TRBD2	TRBV11-3	TGTGCCAGCAGCTTAGGGACTAGCGGGAACGGGGCCAACGTCCTGACTTTC	CASSLGTSGNGANVLTF
15	TRBJ2-1	NA	NA	TRBV29-1	TGCAGCGTTGGTTTGACAGGGAGGTCAGACAATGAGCAGTTCTTC	CSVGLTGRSDNEQFF
12	TRBJ1-2	NA	NA	TRBV19	TGTGCCAGTCAAGCACCGGGCCTTAGCTACACCTTC	CASQAPGLSYTF
17	TRBJ1-2	NA	TRBD1	TRBV7-3	TGTGCCAGCAGCCCCCGGGACAGGGGGAGCCGTAACTATGGCTACACCTTC	CASSPRDRGSRNYGYTF
15	TRBJ2-7	NA	TRBD1	TRBV5-5	TGTGCCAGCAGCCAAGCGGGACAGGGTTTCTACGAGCAGTACTTC	CASSQAGQGFYEQYF
14	TRBJ2-5	few	NA	TRBV7-3	TGTGCCAGCAGCTTCGGGACTCGACAAGAGACCCAGTACTTC	CASSFGTRQETQYF
13	TRBJ1-1	NA	NA	TRBV7-3	TGTGCCAGCAGCCGTGGAGTGAACACTGAAGCTTTCTTT	CASSRGVNTEAFF
15	TRBJ2-1	NA	NA	TRBV11-3	TGTGCCAGCAGCTTAGGCACCGTCGGGCGAGGTGAGCAGTTCTTC	CASSLGTVGRGEQFF
13	TRBJ1-2	NA	NA	TRBV28	TGTGCCAGTGAGTATGGGTCCTCATATGGCTACACCTTC	CASEYGSSYGYTF
13	TRBJ2-1	NA	NA	TRBV7-2	TGTGCCAGCAGTCGGGACTTAAACAATGAGCAGTTCTTC	CASSRDLNNEQFF